A selection of T cell receptor beta chains follows, all from one sample in a study of blood T cell repertoires in COVID-19. TCRdb's table, derived via immunoSEQ multiplex PCR, lists solely in-frame clones and lacks some. The table shows about 24,000 clones, with 86% occurring only once. Sequenced material: peripheral blood. Receptor source: a man aged 50-60 years with active COVID-19. Both conserved end residues are part of each CDR3. A D gene is named only where the DNA matches it firmly. Not every row has a clone size; where given, it reads once, few, many or a size class.

D,J,V,size,CDR3,DNA
NA,TRBJ2-3,TRBV5-5,NA,CASSLELAASTDTQYF,TGTGCCAGCAGCTTGGAGCTAGCAGCTAGCACAGATACGCAGTATTTT
TRBD2,TRBJ2-4,TRBV4-2,NA,CASSQVSGRAGKNIQYF,TGTGCCAGCAGCCAAGTCAGCGGGAGGGCCGGCAAAAACATTCAGTACTTC
NA,TRBJ2-7,TRBV6-2/TRBV6-3,NA,CASSQRTEYEQYF,TGTGCCAGCAGCCAGAGGACAGAATACGAGCAGTACTTC
TRBD2,TRBJ2-3,TRBV19,NA,CASSIGAGGGTDTQYF,TGTGCCAGTAGTATCGGAGCGGGAGGGGGAACAGATACGCAGTATTTT
TRBD2,TRBJ2-3,TRBV7-3,NA,CASGDSGGDTQYF,TGTGCCAGCGGGGATTCCGGGGGGGATACGCAGTATTTT
NA,TRBJ2-1,TRBV6-2/TRBV6-3,NA,CASSSSPGSYNEQFF,TGTGCCAGCAGTTCGTCTCCGGGCTCCTACAATGAGCAGTTCTTC
TRBD1,TRBJ2-1,TRBV12-5,NA,CASGYPSPGQSSYNEQFF,TGTGCTAGTGGTTACCCCTCACCGGGACAGAGCTCCTACAATGAGCAGTTCTTC
NA,TRBJ2-7,TRBV20-1,NA,CSASILGRAYEQYF,TGCAGTGCTAGTATACTAGGTCGCGCCTACGAGCAGTACTTC
TRBD1,TRBJ2-5,TRBV6-6,once,CASSSRDRFQETQYF,TGTGCCAGCAGCAGCCGGGACAGATTCCAAGAGACCCAGTACTTC
TRBD2,TRBJ2-3,TRBV11-1,once,CASSPGTSGRPDTQYF,TGTGCCAGCAGCCCCGGGACTAGCGGGAGGCCAGATACGCAGTATTTT
NA,TRBJ2-2,TRBV5-1,NA,CASSLVSGPGTGELFF,TGCGCCAGCAGCTTGGTTAGCGGCCCTGGCACCGGGGAGCTGTTTTTT
NA,TRBJ2-3,TRBV11-2,NA,CASSLVADTQYF,TGTGCCAGCAGCTTAGTAGCAGATACGCAGTATTTT
TRBD2,TRBJ2-5,TRBV24-1,NA,CATSDLAGGGETQYF,TGTGCCACCAGTGATTTGGCGGGAGGAGGGGAGACCCAGTACTTC
NA,TRBJ2-2,TRBV30,NA,CAWSAPDRSGELFF,TGTGCCTGGAGTGCACCGGACAGATCGGGGGAGCTGTTTTTT
NA,TRBJ2-7,TRBV7-9,NA,CASSFSAYEQYF,TGTGCCAGCAGTTTTTCGGCCTACGAGCAGTACTTC
NA,TRBJ1-6,TRBV2,NA,CASSERVSPSSYNSPLHF,TGTGCCAGCAGTGAGAGGGTCAGCCCGAGCTCCTATAATTCACCCCTCCACTTT
NA,TRBJ2-2,TRBV7-3,few,CASSFYSGVSTGELFF,TGTGCCAGCAGCTTTTATTCGGGAGTAAGCACCGGGGAGCTGTTTTTT
TRBD1,TRBJ2-7,TRBV13,NA,CASSPGQASYEQYF,TGTGCCAGCAGCCCGGGACAGGCCTCCTACGAGCAGTACTTC
TRBD1,TRBJ1-2,TRBV28,NA,CASSLTGGLIGYTF,TGTGCCAGCAGTTTAACAGGGGGCTTGATTGGCTACACCTTC
TRBD1,TRBJ2-7,TRBV6-1,NA,CASSEKDRTYEQYF,TGTGCCAGCAGTGAAAAGGACAGGACCTACGAGCAGTACTTC
TRBD2,TRBJ2-3,TRBV7-6,NA,CASSSGGTPADTQYF,TGTGCCAGCAGCTCGGGGGGGACCCCCGCAGATACGCAGTATTTT
NA,TRBJ2-3,TRBV7-8,once,CASSLFAATSTDTQYF,TGTGCCAGCAGCTTATTCGCGGCTACTAGCACAGATACGCAGTATTTT
TRBD2,TRBJ2-1,TRBV7-9,NA,CASSSTGTRGNEQFF,TGTGCCAGCAGCTCAACCGGGACTAGGGGCAATGAGCAGTTCTTC
NA,TRBJ2-1,TRBV15,NA,CATSRVRLVGEQFF,TGTGCCACCAGCAGAGTTCGCCTCGTCGGGGAGCAGTTCTTC
TRBD2,TRBJ2-3,TRBV12-5,NA,CASGSGAGGSTDTQYF,TGTGCTAGTGGCTCTGGGGCGGGGGGGAGCACAGATACGCAGTATTTT
NA,TRBJ1-1,TRBV7-2,once,CASRREGGTFGEAFF,TGTGCCAGCAGACGAGAAGGGGGTACGTTCGGTGAAGCTTTCTTT
NA,TRBJ2-7,TRBV11-3,NA,CASSSKVAPPYEQYF,TGTGCCAGCAGCTCCAAAGTAGCCCCACCCTACGAGCAGTACTTC
TRBD2,TRBJ2-7,TRBV28,once,CASSLPGLAPLQHF,TGTGCCAGCAGTCTTCCGGGACTAGCCCCCCTTCAACACTTC
TRBD1,TRBJ2-7,TRBV6-5,NA,CASGSTGGEAYEQYF,TGTGCCAGCGGGAGCACAGGGGGTGAAGCGTACGAGCAGTACTTC
NA,TRBJ1-1,TRBV28,NA,CASSLPRIQNTEAFF,TGTGCCAGCAGTTTGCCCAGAATACAGAACACTGAAGCTTTCTTT
TRBD2,TRBJ2-2,TRBV6-5,NA,CASHSGDNTGELFF,TGTGCCAGCCACAGCGGGGATAACACCGGGGAGCTGTTTTTT
NA,TRBJ1-1,TRBV7-8,NA,CASSTREGANTEAFF,TGTGCCAGCAGCACCCGTGAAGGGGCGAACACTGAAGCTTTCTTT
NA,TRBJ2-3,TRBV29-1,NA,CSVAGTHTDTQYF,TGCAGCGTTGCGGGGACTCACACAGATACGCAGTATTTT
TRBD1,TRBJ1-4,TRBV27,medium-sized,CASSSPGQGAYEKLFF,TGTGCCAGCAGTTCCCCGGGACAGGGGGCTTACGAAAAACTGTTTTTT
NA,TRBJ1-1,TRBV4-1,NA,CASSPRAVNTEAFF,TGCGCCAGCAGCCCGCGGGCGGTGAACACTGAAGCTTTCTTT
NA,TRBJ2-2,TRBV2,NA,CASQPGQLTGELFF,TGTGCCAGCCAACCGGGACAATTAACCGGGGAGCTGTTTTTT
TRBD1,TRBJ1-4,TRBV18,NA,CASSPVTGVHEKLFF,TGTGCCAGCTCACCAGTGACAGGGGTTCATGAAAAACTGTTTTTT
NA,TRBJ2-2,TRBV19,NA,CASSIRGNTGELFF,TGTGCCAGTAGTATAAGGGGCAACACCGGGGAGCTGTTTTTT
NA,TRBJ1-6,TRBV9,NA,CASSVQTYNSPLHF,TGTGCCAGCAGCGTACAGACTTATAATTCACCCCTCCACTTT
TRBD2,TRBJ2-1,TRBV18,NA,CASSPGVAGNEQFF,TGTGCCAGCTCACCAGGGGTAGCGGGCAATGAGCAGTTCTTC
NA,TRBJ1-5,TRBV2,NA,CASSERTGVRQPQHF,TGTGCCAGCAGTGAAAGAACAGGTGTACGTCAGCCCCAGCATTTT
TRBD1,TRBJ1-4,TRBV19,NA,CASRTTGGNEKLFF,TGTGCCAGTAGGACGACAGGGGGAAATGAAAAACTGTTTTTT
NA,TRBJ2-2,TRBV3-1/TRBV3-2,NA,CASSQGRNTGELFF,TGTGCCAGCAGCCAAGGCAGGAACACCGGGGAGCTGTTTTTT
TRBD2,TRBJ2-1,TRBV9,few,CASSVASGTSGTGNEQFF,TGTGCCAGCAGCGTAGCGTCGGGAACTAGCGGGACGGGTAATGAGCAGTTCTTC
NA,TRBJ2-1,TRBV7-8,NA,CASSVRETPYNEQFF,TGTGCCAGCAGCGTTCGGGAGACCCCCTACAATGAGCAGTTCTTC
NA,TRBJ1-4,TRBV25-1,few,CASSPQGGEKLFF,TGTGCCAGCAGTCCGCAGGGAGGGGAAAAACTGTTTTTT
TRBD2,TRBJ2-3,TRBV4-3,NA,CASSQGRGAGGRDTQYF,TGCGCCAGCAGCCAAGGACGGGGAGCGGGAGGGAGAGATACGCAGTATTTT
NA,TRBJ2-7,TRBV6-5,NA,CASTNSGRSNEQYF,TGTGCCAGCACTAATAGCGGTAGAAGCAACGAGCAGTACTTC
TRBD2,TRBJ2-7,TRBV9,NA,CASSVDPGRSYEQYF,TGTGCCAGCAGCGTCGACCCCGGGAGGTCCTACGAGCAGTACTTC
NA,TRBJ1-2,TRBV9,few,CASSMGRVMYGYTF,TGTGCCAGCAGCATGGGCAGGGTCATGTATGGCTACACCTTC
TRBD1,TRBJ2-1,TRBV7-2,NA,CASSYDRGQYNEQFF,TGTGCCAGCAGCTACGACAGGGGGCAATACAATGAGCAGTTCTTC